This entry describes one T cell receptor beta chain. Data came from immunoSEQ multiplex PCR; TCRdb stores just in-frame clones and leaves some out. The repertoire holds about 500,000 clones, with about four fifths as singletons. These data come from a study of shared T cell receptors in the human thymus. Unmatched junction bases numbered 10, after V lost 9 bases and J lost 4 bases. The length of the CDR3 is 14 residues. CDR1 is PRHDT and CDR2 is FYEKMQ in the germline V gene (reference sequence). Separately, the same data were catalogued under a study of human thymus T cells.

The source is a boy under two years old with a congenital heart defect. Sequencing was done on a sample of thymocytes. V is TRBV13 and J is TRBJ1-1; TRBD1 matches at 8 bases. CDR3 loop: CARLVGQGATEAFF. CDR3 bases: TGTGCCAGATTGGTTGGGCAGGGGGCCACTGAAGCTTTCTTT.